Here is one T cell receptor (beta chain) with its context. The target antigen is unknown. The germline gives CDR1 PRHDT, CDR2 FYEKMQ (reference sequence). V lost 0 bases and J lost 4; bases outside the gene matches: 11. The CDR3 consists of 18 residues. The method was immunoSEQ multiplex PCR; TCRdb's version includes in-frame clones alone and lacks a portion of them. The data show around 80,000 clones, around 92% seen once. This entry belongs to a study of OX40 agonist ivuxolimab in advanced cancers. In the study overall: Males comprised 70% to 90% of the group, whose mean age was 60 years (range roughly 20 to 85). Whole-study results and caveats: Relatively little clonal expansion, among the lowest observed, appeared in partial responders at 0.1-3.0 mg/kg. Mean expanded clone counts were higher in CD8+ than CD4+ T cells.

The material sequenced was CD4+ or CD8+ T cells sorted from blood, taken in a trial of the OX40 agonist ivuxolimab. This clonotype originated in an adult with an advanced solid tumor such as melanoma, head and neck, liver or kidney cancer. The chain uses TRBV13 and TRBJ2-3; 9 nucleotides match TRBD2. DNA for the CDR3: TGTGCCAGCAGCTTAGGGTCCCTCGGGCGGGGGGGAGCAGATACGCAGTATTTT. The encoded protein is CASSLGSLGRGGADTQYF.